The source of this TCR beta chain is a study of blood T cells in healthy people across ages. Findings of the study overall: Long-lived donors had more naive CD4+ cells and higher diversity than aged donors. It was not known whether donors were CMV positive (a possible confounder of expanded clonotype changes). Percentage of naive T cells showed a strong correlation with TCR beta diversity.

At least ten counts were recorded for this clonotype. Its specificity is unknown. For the second PCR, which ran for roughly 7 to 11 cycles, a sample-barcoded 5' primer and a J-beta primer mix were used. Individual samples furnished no less than 2.5 million CDR3-containing paired-end reads apiece. TCRdb used MiXCR to reprocess the 5' RACE reads, holding one entry per CDR3 protein. The table has about 670,000 distinct CDR3 sequences, around 38% seen once. Germline CDR1 SGHTA, CDR2 FQGNSA. J gave up 1 base and V 4 bases, and 7 bases lay outside the gene matches. The CDR3 sequence is 16 residues long. The sample taken for sequencing was blood. The chain has TRBV7-2 and TRBJ2-3; TRBD1 matches at 8 bases. The clonotype was recovered from a man aged 80 or over in good health. The CDR3 here is CASSSRGQGGTDTQYF. The CDR3 DNA sequence: TGTGCCAGCAGCTCCCGCGGACAGGGAGGCACAGATACGCAGTATTTT.